This T cell receptor beta chain is drawn from a study of T cells in Graves' hyperthyroidism and ophthalmopathy. Overall study results and limits: In the blood, most expanded thyroid clonotypes above 0.001 appeared as well.

Trimming shortened V by 7 bases and J by 1 base, and 10 bases separated the two germline ends. The CDR3 contains 13 residues. CDR1 and CDR2 from the germline V gene are LNHDA and SQIVND (reference sequence). Template material for amplifying TCR beta CDR3 regions consisted of RNA transcripts. HTBI primers drove first-round RT-PCR of the TCR CDR3. TCRdb used MiXCR to reprocess the multiplex PCR reads, holding one entry per CDR3 protein. The sample lists some 50,000 distinct CDR3 sequences, less than 60% occurring once. Worth noting for this clonotype: Its target is unknown.

Investigators excluded patients with uncontrolled infection, other autoimmune disease, pregnancy or lactation. Clinical symptoms, serum thyroxine, TRAb, thyroid ultrasound and orbital computed tomography established diagnosis. The authors obtained PBMCs from about 9.5 ml of fresh peripheral blood. This sequence originates from a woman aged 50 to 60 with Graves' ophthalmopathy. Sample: blood. The rearrangement joins TRBV19 to TRBJ1-1; D might be TRBD1 (5 bases). This CDR3 reads CASTLGQNTEAFF. The CDR3 nucleotides are TGTGCCAGTACTTTGGGGCAGAACACTGAAGCTTTCTTT.